This TCR beta chain was sequenced in a study of blood T cell repertoires in COVID-19. The CDR3 has 16 amino acids. Per the study methods: The assay estimated nucleated cells by amplifying reference gene primers. Using immunoSEQ multiplex PCR, the repertoire was profiled, and TCRdb retains in-frame clones only, with some absent. That table is the source of V, J and clone size, and D and trimming were worked out from the DNA. The sample holds over 45,000 clones, approximately 84% seen once. Input material: peripheral blood. The chain combines TRBV1 with TRBJ1-6; the table calls TRBD1, which could not be checked here. TRBV1 is assigned pseudogene status. The receptor was derived from a man between 45 and 60 years old with active COVID-19. The CDR3 is CTSSRETGFYNSPLHF. As DNA, the CDR3 is TGCACCAGCAGCCGGGAGACAGGGTTTTATAATTCACCCCTCCACTTT.